This T cell receptor (beta chain) originates from a study of T cells after yellow fever vaccination. The CDR3 sequence is 15 residues long. J gave up 0 bases and V 2 bases, and 1 base lay outside the gene matches. CDR1 is MNHEY and CDR2 is SVGAGI in the germline V gene. TCRdb processed the 5' RACE reads anew with MiXCR; each CDR3 protein has one entry. The table records about 73,000 distinct CDR3 sequences, around 7.3% of them present only once. This TCR was recovered from a man aged 25 to 45 who received the YFV17D yellow fever vaccine. This specimen was CD8+ T cells sorted from PBMCs, taken on the day of the yellow fever booster vaccination. The chain employs TRBV6-5 and TRBJ1-5; 7 bases align to TRBD1. CDR3 sequence: CASSYGQDSNQPQHF. The CDR3 DNA reads TGTGCCAGCAGTTACGGACAGGATAGCAATCAGCCCCAGCATTTT.